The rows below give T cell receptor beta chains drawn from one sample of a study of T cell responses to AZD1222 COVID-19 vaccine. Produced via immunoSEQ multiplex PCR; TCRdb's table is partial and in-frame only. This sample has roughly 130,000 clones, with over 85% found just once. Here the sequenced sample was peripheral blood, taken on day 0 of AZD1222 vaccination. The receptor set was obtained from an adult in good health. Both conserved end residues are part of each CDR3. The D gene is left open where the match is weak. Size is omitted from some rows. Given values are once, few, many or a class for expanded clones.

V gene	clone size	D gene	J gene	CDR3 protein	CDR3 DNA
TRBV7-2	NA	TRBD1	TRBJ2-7	CASSLRPTGVNYEQYF	TGTGCCAGCAGCTTAAGGCCCACAGGGGTAAATTACGAGCAGTACTTC
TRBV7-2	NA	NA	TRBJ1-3	CASSLRDTSFSGNTIYF	TGTGCCAGCAGCTTAAGGGACACTTCATTCTCTGGAAACACCATATATTTT
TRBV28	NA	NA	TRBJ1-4	CASSLGGTNEKLFF	TGTGCCAGCAGTTTGGGCGGGACAAATGAAAAACTGTTTTTT
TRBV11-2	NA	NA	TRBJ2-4	CASSLGTGLGAKNIQYF	TGTGCCAGCAGCTTAGGGACGGGGTTAGGAGCCAAAAACATTCAGTACTTC
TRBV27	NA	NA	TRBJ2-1	CAIRGAPVGTNEQFF	TGTGCCATCCGCGGTGCCCCGGTTGGTACCAATGAGCAGTTCTTC
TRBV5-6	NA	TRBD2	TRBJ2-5	CASSWGAGGPGKTQYF	TGTGCCAGCAGCTGGGGAGCGGGAGGGCCTGGAAAGACCCAGTACTTC
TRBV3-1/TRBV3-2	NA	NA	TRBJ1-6	CASSQLGGRTNNSPLHF	TGTGCCAGCAGCCAGTTGGGGGGGCGAACCAATAATTCACCCCTCCACTTT
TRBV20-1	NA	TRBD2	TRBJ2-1	CSASAREGQGEQFF	TGCAGTGCTAGTGCGCGGGAGGGCCAGGGTGAGCAGTTCTTC
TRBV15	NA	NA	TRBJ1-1	CATSLKGLNTEAFF	TGTGCCACCAGTCTCAAGGGACTGAACACTGAAGCTTTCTTT
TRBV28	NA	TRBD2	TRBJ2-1	CASSLRSQRDHNEQFF	TGTGCCAGCAGTTTAAGGTCCCAGCGGGACCACAATGAGCAGTTCTTC
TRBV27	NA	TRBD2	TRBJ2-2	CASSLSTSGNTGELFF	TGTGCCAGCAGTTTATCGACTAGCGGTAACACCGGGGAGCTGTTTTTT
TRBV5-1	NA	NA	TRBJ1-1	CASSLAGLGQGKTEAFF	TGCGCCAGCAGCTTGGCCGGGCTTGGGCAGGGGAAGACTGAAGCTTTCTTT
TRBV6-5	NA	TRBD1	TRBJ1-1	CASSYSFRQGNTEAFF	TGTGCCAGCAGTTACTCGTTCCGACAGGGGAACACTGAAGCTTTCTTT
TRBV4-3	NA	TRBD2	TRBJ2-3	CASSQHRYRLAGGEVDTQYF	TGCGCCAGCAGCCAACATCGATACCGACTAGCGGGAGGGGAGGTAGATACGCAGTATTTT
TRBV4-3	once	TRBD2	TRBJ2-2	CASSQDLSGRDDGELFF	TGCGCCAGCAGCCAAGATCTAAGCGGGAGGGATGATGGGGAGCTGTTTTTT
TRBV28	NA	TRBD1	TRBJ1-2	CASLMSGTGVGYTF	TGTGCCAGCCTAATGTCCGGGACAGGGGTAGGCTACACCTTC
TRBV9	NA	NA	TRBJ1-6	CASSVEGHNSPLHF	TGTGCCAGCAGCGTGGAGGGCCACAATTCACCCCTCCACTTT
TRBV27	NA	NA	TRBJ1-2	CASSLNGAVAAYGYTF	TGTGCCAGCAGTTTAAATGGGGCGGTCGCCGCCTATGGCTACACCTTC
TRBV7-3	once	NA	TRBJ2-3	CASSLIDQTDTQYF	TGTGCCAGCAGCTTAATTGACCAAACAGATACGCAGTATTTT
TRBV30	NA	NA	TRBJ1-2	CAWNQGPYGYTF	TGTGCCTGGAACCAGGGCCCCTATGGCTACACCTTC
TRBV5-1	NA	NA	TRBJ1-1	CASSRGQQNTEAFF	TGCGCCAGCAGCAGAGGACAGCAGAACACTGAAGCTTTCTTT
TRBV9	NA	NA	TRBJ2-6	CASSVGGSGANVLTF	TGTGCCAGCAGCGTTGGTGGCTCTGGGGCCAACGTCCTGACTTTC
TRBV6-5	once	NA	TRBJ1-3	CASSYGGPSGNTIYF	TGTGCCAGCAGTTACGGCGGACCCTCTGGAAACACCATATATTTT
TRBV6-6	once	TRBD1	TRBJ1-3	CASRTGTGAHTIYF	TGTGCCAGCAGGACCGGGACAGGCGCGCACACCATATATTTT
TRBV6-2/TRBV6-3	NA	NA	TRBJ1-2	CASSYRAGDRYGYTF	TGTGCCAGCAGTTACCGGGCGGGGGATCGCTATGGCTACACCTTC
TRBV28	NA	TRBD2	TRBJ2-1	CASSLLAGGPYEQFF	TGTGCCAGCAGCCTTCTAGCGGGAGGGCCTTATGAGCAGTTCTTC
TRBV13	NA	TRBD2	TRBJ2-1	CASSRTSGRAEQFF	TGTGCCAGCAGCCGGACTAGCGGGAGAGCTGAGCAGTTCTTC
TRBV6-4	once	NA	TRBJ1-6	CASGGTANSPLHF	TGTGCCAGCGGGGGGACTGCGAATTCACCCCTCCACTTT
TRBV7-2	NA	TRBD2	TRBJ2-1	CASSLPLAGGVEQFF	TGTGCCAGCAGCTTGCCCCTAGCGGGAGGGGTTGAGCAGTTCTTC
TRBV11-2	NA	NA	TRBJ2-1	CASSLQSSYNEQFF	TGTGCCAGCAGCTTACAAAGCTCCTACAATGAGCAGTTCTTC
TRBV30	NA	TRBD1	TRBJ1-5	CAWSRTGLNQPQHF	TGTGCCTGGAGTCGGACAGGGCTCAATCAGCCCCAGCATTTT
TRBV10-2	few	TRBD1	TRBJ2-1	CATTGTDDNEQFF	TGCGCCACTACAGGGACAGATGACAATGAGCAGTTCTTC
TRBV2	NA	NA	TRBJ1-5	CASRAGPYSNQPQHF	TGTGCCAGCCGGGCGGGGCCGTATAGCAATCAGCCCCAGCATTTT
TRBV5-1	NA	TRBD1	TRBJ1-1	CASSPGQPNTEAFF	TGCGCCAGCAGCCCGGGACAGCCGAACACTGAAGCTTTCTTT
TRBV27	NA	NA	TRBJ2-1	CASSLRFGGTFF	TGTGCCAGCAGTTTGCGTTTCGGGGGTACGTTCTTC
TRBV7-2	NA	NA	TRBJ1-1	CASARGAEAFF	TGTGCCAGCGCCAGGGGCGCTGAAGCTTTCTTT
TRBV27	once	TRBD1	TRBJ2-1	CASSLSIRVGQGGDEQFF	TGTGCCAGCAGTTTATCGATTCGGGTAGGACAGGGGGGTGATGAGCAGTTCTTC
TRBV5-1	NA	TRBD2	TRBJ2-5	CASSGGLAGGPLGETQYF	TGCGCCAGCAGCGGGGGACTAGCGGGAGGGCCGCTTGGAGAGACCCAGTACTTC
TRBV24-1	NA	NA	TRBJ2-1	CATSDRRYNEQFF	TGTGCCACCAGTGATCGTCGGTACAATGAGCAGTTCTTC
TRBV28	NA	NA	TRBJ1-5	CASSSRQVYSNQPQHF	TGTGCCAGCAGTTCCCGACAGGTCTATAGCAATCAGCCCCAGCATTTT
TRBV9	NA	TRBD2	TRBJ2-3	CASSGAITGGPTDTQYF	TGTGCCAGCAGCGGCGCCATAACGGGAGGGCCAACAGATACGCAGTATTTT
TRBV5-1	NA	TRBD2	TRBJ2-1	CASSFPGTSGSSYNEQFF	TGCGCCAGCAGCTTTCCCGGGACTAGCGGGAGCTCCTACAATGAGCAGTTCTTC
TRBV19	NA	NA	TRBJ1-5	CASSINRVGQPQHF	TGTGCCAGTAGTATAAACAGGGTCGGTCAGCCCCAGCATTTT
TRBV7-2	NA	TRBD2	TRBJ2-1	CASSLLAGGANEQFF	TGTGCCAGCAGCTTACTAGCGGGAGGGGCAAATGAGCAGTTCTTC
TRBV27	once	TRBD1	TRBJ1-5	CASSLTGGSNQPQHF	TGTGCCAGCAGTCTGACAGGGGGCTCCAATCAGCCCCAGCATTTT
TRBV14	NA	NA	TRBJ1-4	CASSRASNEKLFF	TGTGCCAGCAGCCGGGCTTCTAATGAAAAACTGTTTTTT
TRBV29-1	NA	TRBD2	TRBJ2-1	CSVDSWTSGGYNEQFF	TGCAGCGTTGATAGTTGGACTAGCGGGGGATACAATGAGCAGTTCTTC
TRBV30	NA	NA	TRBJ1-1	CASGRLNTEAFF	TGTGCCTCGGGACGGCTGAACACTGAAGCTTTCTTT
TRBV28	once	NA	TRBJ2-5	CASSRPDPRVQETQYF	TGTGCCAGCAGTCGACCTGACCCCAGGGTCCAAGAGACCCAGTACTTC
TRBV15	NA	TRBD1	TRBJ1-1	CATSGGGRGREDTEAFF	TGTGCCACCAGCGGTGGGGGCAGGGGGCGCGAGGACACTGAAGCTTTCTTT
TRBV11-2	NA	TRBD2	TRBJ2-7	CATKRGSYEQYF	TGTGCCACCAAGCGGGGCTCCTACGAGCAGTACTTC
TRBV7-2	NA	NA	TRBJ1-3	CASSLIGGQASGNTIYF	TGTGCCAGCAGCTTAATCGGGGGCCAAGCCTCTGGAAACACCATATATTTT
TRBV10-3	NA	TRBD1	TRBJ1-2	CAISLGTGSDYGYTF	TGTGCCATCAGCTTGGGGACAGGGTCGGACTATGGCTACACCTTC
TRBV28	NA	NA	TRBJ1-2	CASSLAGQRNGYTF	TGTGCCAGCAGTTTAGCGGGCCAAAGGAATGGCTACACCTTC
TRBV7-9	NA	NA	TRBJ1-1	CASSPSPENTEAFF	TGTGCCAGCAGCCCCTCCCCAGAAAACACTGAAGCTTTCTTT